The 18 T cell receptor beta chains below were found in one sample sequenced in a study of STAT5B mutations in CD4+ large granular lymphocyte leukemia. Produced via immunoSEQ multiplex PCR; TCRdb's table is partial and in-frame only. The data hold roughly 5,900 clones, with 60% to 80% observed a single time. The sequenced sample was PBMCs. The receptors were sampled from a man older than 75 with CD4+ T-cell large granular lymphocyte leukemia.

The gene calls are TRBV30 and TRBJ1-5, with TRBD1 matching 11 bases. The CDR3 has 16 amino acids. Trimming cost V 5 bases and J 1 base; bases outside gene matches: 7. Per the germline V gene, CDR1 is GTSNPN and CDR2 is SVGIG (reference sequence). The CDR3 DNA is TGTGCCTGGGGGGACAGGGGGGGGAGCAGCAATCAGCCCCAGCATTTT. Translating gives CAWGDRGGSSNQPQHF.

This chain connects TRBV4-1 to TRBJ1-1, with TRBD1 identical over 7 bases. The CDR3 is made up of 13 amino acids. Germline CDR1 reads MGHRA; CDR2 reads YSYEKL. With V trimmed by 1 base and J by 11 bases, 7 bases remained unmatched. The CDR3 loop is CASSQGITGAAFF. For the CDR3, the DNA is TGCGCCAGCAGCCAAGGTATTACAGGGGCCGCTTTCTTT.

The chain combines TRBV7-9 with TRBJ2-1; possibly TRBD1 for D (6 bases). Deletions cut 1 base from V and 5 bases from J, with 9 bases between. Germline values: CDR1 SEHNR, CDR2 FQNEAQ (reference sequence). CDR3 size: 14 residues. The CDR3: CASSLGNRDNEQFF. The CDR3 bases are TGTGCCAGCAGCTTAGGGAACAGGGACAATGAGCAGTTCTTC.

This sequence joins TRBV6-5 and TRBJ2-6; D gene uncertain. CDR1 and CDR2 (germline): MNHEY, SVGAGI. Trimming took off 6 bases at V and 0 bases at J, with 9 bases between the two ends. The CDR3 runs 15 residues. The CDR3 region is CASRYRLSGANVLTF. The CDR3 DNA follows: TGTGCCAGCAGATACCGACTCTCTGGGGCCAACGTCCTGACTTTC.

In this sample, this clone is medium-sized. This chain links TRBV6-5 with TRBJ1-2; tentative D call: TRBD1 (6 bases). The CDR3 covers 12 residues. V was shortened by 8 bases and J by 6 bases, with 13 bases between the two germline ends. Per germline, CDR1 MNHEY and CDR2 SVGAGI. CDR3 protein: CASGGGVDGYTF. CDR3 DNA sequence: TGTGCCAGCGGAGGGGGAGTCGATGGCTACACCTTC.

This chain uses TRBV7-9 with TRBJ2-1; D possibly corresponds to TRBD2 (6 bases). The CDR3 length is 14 residues. Germline CDR1 reads SEHNR; CDR2 reads FQNEAQ (reference sequence). Trimming stripped 1 base from V and 10 bases from J, with 14 bases between. The CDR3 DNA sequence: TGTGCCAGCAGCTTAGACTTACTGGCGGGAGAGCAGTTCTTC. It specifies CASSLDLLAGEQFF.

The V and J genes are TRBV19 and TRBJ1-2, with D maybe TRBD1 (6 bases). The CDR3 covers 13 residues. Trimming took 8 bases from V and 6 from J, leaving 16 bases between them. In germline, CDR1 is LNHDA, CDR2 SQIVND (reference sequence). The CDR3 DNA is TGTGCCAGTCTGCCTACAGGGAAGCATGGCTACACCTTC. Its protein is CASLPTGKHGYTF.

This clone showed up just a few times. This chain joins TRBV27 and TRBJ2-5; D is perhaps TRBD2 (6 bases). Trimming stripped 0 bases from V and 7 bases from J, with 18 bases between. CDR1 is MNHEY, CDR2 SMNVEV, per germline (reference sequence). CDR3 length equals 16 residues. CDR3 protein: CASSLSASASVRTQYF. As DNA, the CDR3 is TGTGCCAGCAGTTTATCGGCTAGCGCCTCAGTGAGGACCCAGTACTTC.

The rearrangement uses TRBV4-2 and TRBJ2-7, with a tentative D call TRBD2 (5 bases). Trimming cost V 0 bases and J 7 bases, with 16 bases left between them. The V gene's germline CDR1 is LGHNA and CDR2 YNFKEQ. The length of the CDR3 is 15 residues. CDR3 loop: CASSQDESSGTEQYF. In nucleotides, the CDR3 is TGTGCCAGCAGCCAAGATGAATCGAGCGGAACAGAGCAGTACTTC.

This clone is classed as medium-sized. The chain links TRBV9 to TRBJ1-1; 9 nucleotides agree with TRBD1. The V gene end was trimmed by 3 bases and the J gene end by 3 bases; junction bases not matched to a gene: 6. This CDR3 is 15 amino acids long. CDR1 SGDLS and CDR2 YYNGEE come from the germline V gene. The CDR3, as DNA: TGTGCCAGCAGCGCAAACAGGGGGCCCTACACTGAAGCTTTCTTT. This encodes CASSANRGPYTEAFF.

The J gene is TRBJ2-7, the V gene TRBV29-1; the match to TRBD1 covers 7 bases. After removal of 5 bases from V and 3 bases from J, the junction contained 7 bases not matched to a gene. Germline loops: CDR1 SQVTM, CDR2 ANQGSEA. The CDR3 is 13 amino acids. The chain's CDR3 is CSVLQGFGYEQYF. The CDR3 region has the DNA TGCAGCGTTTTACAGGGGTTCGGCTACGAGCAGTACTTC.

The chain has TRBV27 and TRBJ1-1; a weak D match, TRBD1 (5 bases). Germline values: CDR1 MNHEY, CDR2 SMNVEV (reference sequence). V was shortened by 5 bases and J by 4 bases, with 8 bases between the two germline ends. This CDR3 is 12 amino acids long. The CDR3 coding sequence is TGTGCCAGCAGTCCGGACACCACTGAAGCTTTCTTT. Its translation: CASSPDTTEAFF.

The CDR3 is CASSFPGQGNEKLFF. The DNA of the CDR3 is TGTGCCAGCAGTTTTCCGGGACAGGGAAATGAAAAACTGTTTTTT. V usage is TRBV7-9 and J usage is TRBJ1-4, with 9 bases identical to TRBD1. Trimming removed 6 bases from V and 5 bases from J; junction bases left unmatched: 7. There are 15 residues in the CDR3. Germline CDR1 and CDR2: SEHNR and FQNEAQ (reference sequence).

The V gene is TRBV9, the J gene TRBJ2-1, with no clear D. V lost 4 bases, J lost 4 bases, and 12 bases lay in between. This CDR3 is built from 14 residues. The germline V gene has CDR1 SGDLS and CDR2 YYNGEE. CDR3 sequence (DNA): TGTGCCAGCAGCCCAACCGGAGTTTACAATGAGCAGTTCTTC. This encodes CASSPTGVYNEQFF.

The chain is built from TRBV20-1 and TRBJ2-7; possible D gene TRBD2, 5 bases. Per germline, CDR1 DFQATT and CDR2 SNEGSKA (reference sequence). This CDR3 is built from 11 residues. Trimming took off 5 bases at V and 4 bases at J, with 9 bases between the two ends. CDR3 bases: TGCAGTGCTGTCGGGGAGTACGAGCAGTACTTC. Translated: CSAVGEYEQYF.

There are a few counts of this clone. The chain has TRBV28 and TRBJ1-5; D may be TRBD1 (6 bases). This CDR3 comprises 13 residues. Germline V gene sequence: CDR1 MDHEN, CDR2 SYDVKM. The V end lost 4 bases, the J end lost 6 bases, and 10 bases lay between the germline ends. This CDR3 is CASSSQGIQPQHF. The CDR3, as DNA: TGTGCCAGCAGTTCACAGGGAATTCAGCCCCAGCATTTT.

The J gene is TRBJ2-1, the V gene TRBV4-3; either TRBD1 or TRBD2 may fit D (5 bases each). Trimming stripped 0 bases from V and 2 bases from J, with 14 bases between. This CDR3 comprises 17 residues. CDR1 and CDR2 (germline): LGHNA, YSLEER. CDR3 sequence: CASSQDRVRDPYNEQFF. CDR3 sequence (DNA): TGCGCCAGCAGCCAAGATCGAGTCAGGGACCCCTACAATGAGCAGTTCTTC.

The chain is built from TRBV7-9 and TRBJ1-1; D unresolved. V shed 5 bases and J shed 4 bases, with 5 bases lying between them. The germline CDR1 and CDR2 sequences are SEHNR and FQNEAQ (reference sequence). The CDR3 runs to 11 residues. For the CDR3, the DNA is TGTGCCAGCAGCACAGCCACTGAAGCTTTCTTT. It yields the protein CASSTATEAFF.